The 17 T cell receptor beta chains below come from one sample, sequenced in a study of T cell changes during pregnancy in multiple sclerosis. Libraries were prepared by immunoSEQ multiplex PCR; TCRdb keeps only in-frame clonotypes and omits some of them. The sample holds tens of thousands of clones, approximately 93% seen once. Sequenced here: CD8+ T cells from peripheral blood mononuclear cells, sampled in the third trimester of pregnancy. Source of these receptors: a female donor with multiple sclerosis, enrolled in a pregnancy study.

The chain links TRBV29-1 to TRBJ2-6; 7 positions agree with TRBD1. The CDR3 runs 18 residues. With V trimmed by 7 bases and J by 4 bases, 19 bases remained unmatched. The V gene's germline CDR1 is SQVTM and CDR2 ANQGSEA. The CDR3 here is CSGDRTGGSASGANVLTF. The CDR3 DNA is TGCAGCGGCGATAGGACAGGTGGAAGTGCGAGCGGGGCCAACGTCCTGACTTTC.

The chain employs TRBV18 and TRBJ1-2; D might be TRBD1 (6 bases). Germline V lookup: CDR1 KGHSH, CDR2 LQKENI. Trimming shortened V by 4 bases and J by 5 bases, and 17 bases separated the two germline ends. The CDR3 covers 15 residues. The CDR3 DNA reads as TGTGCCAGCTCACTTACAGGGATGGTTGGGTATGGCTACACCTTC. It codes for CASSLTGMVGYGYTF.

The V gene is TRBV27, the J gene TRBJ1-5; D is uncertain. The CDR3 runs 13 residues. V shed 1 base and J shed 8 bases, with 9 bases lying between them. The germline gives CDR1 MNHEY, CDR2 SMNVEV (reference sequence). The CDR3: CASSLLGVEPQHF. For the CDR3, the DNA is TGTGCCAGCAGTTTATTAGGAGTCGAGCCCCAGCATTTT.

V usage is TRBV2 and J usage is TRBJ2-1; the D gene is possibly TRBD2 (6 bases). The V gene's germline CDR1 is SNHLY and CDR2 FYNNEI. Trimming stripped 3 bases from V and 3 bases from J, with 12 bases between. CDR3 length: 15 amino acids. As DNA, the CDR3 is TGTGCCAGCAGTGAGCGGGATAACGGCTACAATGAGCAGTTCTTC. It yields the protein CASSERDNGYNEQFF.

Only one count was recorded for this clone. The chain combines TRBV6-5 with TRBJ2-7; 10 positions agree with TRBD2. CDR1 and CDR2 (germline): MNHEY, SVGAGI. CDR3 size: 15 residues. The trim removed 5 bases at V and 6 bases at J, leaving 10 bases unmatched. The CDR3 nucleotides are TGTGCCAGCAGTCTCCGAGCGGGAGGGCCCCGCGAGCAGTACTTC. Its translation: CASSLRAGGPREQYF.

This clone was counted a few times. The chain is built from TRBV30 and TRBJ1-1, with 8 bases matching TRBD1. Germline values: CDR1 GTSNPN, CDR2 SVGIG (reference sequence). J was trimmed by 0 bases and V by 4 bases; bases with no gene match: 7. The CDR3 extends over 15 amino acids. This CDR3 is CAWKTSRGLNTEAFF. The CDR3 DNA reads TGTGCCTGGAAAACCTCCAGGGGGCTGAACACTGAAGCTTTCTTT.

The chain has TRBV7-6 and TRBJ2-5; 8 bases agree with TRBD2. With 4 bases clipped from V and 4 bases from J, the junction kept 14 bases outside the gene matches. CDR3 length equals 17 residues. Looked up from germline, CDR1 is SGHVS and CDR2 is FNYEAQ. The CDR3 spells CASSSRVGLAMRETQYF. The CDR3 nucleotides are TGTGCCAGCAGCTCCCGGGTCGGACTAGCAATGAGAGAGACCCAGTACTTC. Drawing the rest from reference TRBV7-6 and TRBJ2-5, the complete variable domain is GAGVSQSPRYKVTKRGQDVALRCDPISGHVSLYWYRQALGQGPEFLTYFNYEAQQDKSGLPNDRFSAERPEGSISTLTIQRTEQRDSAMYRCASSSRVGLAMRETQYFGPGTRLLVL.

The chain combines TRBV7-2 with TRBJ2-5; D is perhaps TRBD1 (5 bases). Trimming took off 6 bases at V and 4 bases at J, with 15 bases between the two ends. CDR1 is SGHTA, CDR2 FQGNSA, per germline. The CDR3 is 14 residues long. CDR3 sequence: CASSYPGLAETQYF. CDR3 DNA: TGTGCCAGCAGTTATCCAGGGTTGGCAGAGACCCAGTACTTC. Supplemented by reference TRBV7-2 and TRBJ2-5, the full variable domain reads GAGVSQSPSNKVTEKGKDVELRCDPISGHTALYWYRQSLGQGLEFLIYFQGNSAPDKSGLPSDRFSAERTGGSVSTLTIQRTQQEDSAVYLCASSYPGLAETQYFGPGTRLLVL.

The CDR3 DNA sequence: TGTGCCAGCAGCGTATATATTCAGGGGACAGGAGAGCAGTTCTTC. Encoded protein: CASSVYIQGTGEQFF. The chain joins TRBV9 to TRBJ2-1; TRBD1 matches 8 bases. V lost 1 base to trimming and J lost 10 bases; unmatched junction nucleotides: 10. Germline CDR1 reads SGDLS; CDR2 reads YYNGEE. The CDR3 has 15 amino acids. Full variable domain (rest looked up from reference TRBV9 and TRBJ2-1): DSGVTQTPKHLITATGQRVTLRCSPRSGDLSVYWYQQSLDQGLQFLIQYYNGEERAKGNILERFSAQQFPDLHSELNLSSLELGDSALYFCASSVYIQGTGEQFFGPGTRLTVL.

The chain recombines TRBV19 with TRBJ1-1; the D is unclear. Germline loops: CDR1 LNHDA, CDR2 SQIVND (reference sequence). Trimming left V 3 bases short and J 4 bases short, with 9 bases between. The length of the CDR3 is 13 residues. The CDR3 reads CASSITRGTEAFF. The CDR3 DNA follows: TGTGCCAGTAGTATTACTCGGGGCACTGAAGCTTTCTTT.

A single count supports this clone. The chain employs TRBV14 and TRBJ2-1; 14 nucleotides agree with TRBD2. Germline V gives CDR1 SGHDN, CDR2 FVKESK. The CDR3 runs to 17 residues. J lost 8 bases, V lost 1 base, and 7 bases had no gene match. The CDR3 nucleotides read TGTGCCAGCAGCCAAGGACTAGCGGGAGGGACTCTGTATGAGCAGTTCTTC. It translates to CASSQGLAGGTLYEQFF.

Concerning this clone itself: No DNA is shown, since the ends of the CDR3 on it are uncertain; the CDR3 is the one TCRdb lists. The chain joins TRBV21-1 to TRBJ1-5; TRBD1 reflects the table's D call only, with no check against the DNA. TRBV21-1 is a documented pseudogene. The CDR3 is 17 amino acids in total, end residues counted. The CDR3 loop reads CASSKTPWARGNQPQHF.

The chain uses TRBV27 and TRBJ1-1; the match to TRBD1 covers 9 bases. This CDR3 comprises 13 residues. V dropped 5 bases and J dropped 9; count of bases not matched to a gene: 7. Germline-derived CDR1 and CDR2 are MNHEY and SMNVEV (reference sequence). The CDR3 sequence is CASSMGQGYQAFF. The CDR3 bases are TGTGCCAGCAGTATGGGACAGGGATATCAAGCTTTCTTT.

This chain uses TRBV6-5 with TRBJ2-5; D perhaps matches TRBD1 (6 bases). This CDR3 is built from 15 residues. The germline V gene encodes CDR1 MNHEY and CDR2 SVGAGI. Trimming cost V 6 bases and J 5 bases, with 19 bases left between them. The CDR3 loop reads CASSEQGHFRETQYF. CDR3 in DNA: TGTGCCAGCAGCGAACAGGGTCACTTTCGGGAGACCCAGTACTTC.

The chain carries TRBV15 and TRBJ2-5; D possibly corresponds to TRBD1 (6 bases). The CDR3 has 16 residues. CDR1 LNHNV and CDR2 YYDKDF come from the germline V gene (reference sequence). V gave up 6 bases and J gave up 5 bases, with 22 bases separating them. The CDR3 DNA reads TGTGCCACCAGGGGGAGTGGGGGCGCGTCATATGAGACCCAGTACTTC. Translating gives CATRGSGGASYETQYF.

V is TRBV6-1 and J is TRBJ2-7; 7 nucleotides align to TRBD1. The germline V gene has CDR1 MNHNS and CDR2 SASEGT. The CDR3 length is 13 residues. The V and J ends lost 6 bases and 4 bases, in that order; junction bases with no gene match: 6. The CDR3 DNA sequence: TGTGCCAGCAGCAACCGGGACAGATACGAGCAGTACTTC. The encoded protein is CASSNRDRYEQYF.

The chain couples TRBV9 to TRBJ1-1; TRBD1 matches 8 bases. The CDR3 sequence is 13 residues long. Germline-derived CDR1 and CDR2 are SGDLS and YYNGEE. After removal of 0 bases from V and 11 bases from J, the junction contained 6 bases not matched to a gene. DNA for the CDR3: TGTGCCAGCAGCGTAGGGGCAGGGGGCCAGGCTTTCTTT. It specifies CASSVGAGGQAFF.